This T cell receptor beta chain appears in the sequencing data of a study of early T cells in non-severe SARS-CoV-2 infection. There are 16 residues in the CDR3. The J segment lost 5 bases and the V segment lost 0 bases, leaving 6 bases of the junction unmatched. Germline V gene sequence: CDR1 LGHDT, CDR2 YNNKEL (reference sequence). One entry per CDR3 protein, called by TCRdb with MiXCR from the 5' RACE reads. The sample holds under 85,000 distinct CDR3 sequences, over 10% seen once. This chain connects TRBV3-1 to TRBJ2-7; 11 nucleotides match TRBD2. The material was whole blood, obtained at baseline. This TCR was recovered from an adult who was a healthcare worker with PCR-confirmed SARS-CoV-2 infection or an uninfected control (not recorded which). This CDR3 is CASSQDISGRVNEQYF. CDR3 nucleotide sequence: TGTGCCAGCAGCCAAGATATTAGCGGGAGGGTTAACGAGCAGTACTTC.